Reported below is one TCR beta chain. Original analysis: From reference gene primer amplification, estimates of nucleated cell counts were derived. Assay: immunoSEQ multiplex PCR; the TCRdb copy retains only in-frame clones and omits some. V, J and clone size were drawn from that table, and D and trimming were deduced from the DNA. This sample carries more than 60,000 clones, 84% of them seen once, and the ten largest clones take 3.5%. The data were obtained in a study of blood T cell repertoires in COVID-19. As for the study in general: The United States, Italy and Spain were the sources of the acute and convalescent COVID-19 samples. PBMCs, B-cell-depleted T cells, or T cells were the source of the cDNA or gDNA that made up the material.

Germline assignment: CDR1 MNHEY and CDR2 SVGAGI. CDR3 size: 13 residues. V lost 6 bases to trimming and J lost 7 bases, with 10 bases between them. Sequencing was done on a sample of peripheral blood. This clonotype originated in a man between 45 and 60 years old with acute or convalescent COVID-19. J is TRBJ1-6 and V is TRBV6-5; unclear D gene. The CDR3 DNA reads TGTGCCAGCAGATATGGGGAGAATTCACCCCTCCACTTT. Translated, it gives CASRYGENSPLHF.